This is a list of T cell receptor beta chains from one sample in a study of T cell repertoires in cytomegalovirus infection. TCRdb recomputed calls from the reads with MiXCR, one row per CDR3 protein. The sample yields approximately 590,000 distinct CDR3 sequences, 40% seen once. No cognate antigen is known for these TCRs. Sequenced material: cultured PBMCs, taken from culture after CMV antigen stimulation. All receptors come from a human donor in good health (CMV status not recorded). Some clones in this sample may be carry-over from other donors' samples. CDR3s include the opening cysteine and the closing phenylalanine or tryptophan. D genes are given only for firm matches. Rows may omit the clone size; those that give it use once, few, many or a size class.

V gene	clone size	J gene	D gene	CDR3 protein	CDR3 DNA
TRBV4-1	.	TRBJ1-2	.	CASSQAAGLNYGYTF	TGCGCCAGCAGCCAAGCGGCAGGGCTAAACTATGGCTACACCTTC
TRBV27	.	TRBJ1-1	.	CASSQLTMNTEAFF	TGTGCCAGCAGTCAGCTGACTATGAACACTGAAGCTTTCTTT
TRBV11-2	few	TRBJ2-2	TRBD2	CATRRISLREANTGELFF	TGTGCCACTCGACGGATATCTTTGCGGGAGGCGAACACCGGGGAGCTGTTTTTT
TRBV7-9	few	TRBJ2-1	.	CASSLVVLNEQFF	TGTGCCAGCAGCTTAGTAGTCCTCAATGAGCAGTTCTTC
TRBV6-1	few	TRBJ2-2	.	CASRVLSTGELFF	TGTGCCAGCAGGGTACTGAGCACCGGGGAGCTGTTTTTT
TRBV7-8	.	TRBJ2-7	.	CASSLGQRIKYGDLYEQYF	TGTGCCAGCAGCTTAGGTCAGCGGATAAAATACGGGGATCTCTACGAGCAGTACTTC
TRBV7-8	few	TRBJ2-3	.	CASSLKPKTDTQYF	TGTGCCAGCAGCTTAAAGCCCAAGACAGATACGCAGTATTTT
TRBV6-6	.	TRBJ1-6	.	CASSYVGNSPLHF	TGTGCCAGCAGTTACGTCGGTAATTCACCCCTCCACTTT
TRBV4-1	once	TRBJ2-5	.	CASSQAYSPETQYF	TGCGCCAGCAGCCAAGCTTACAGTCCGGAGACCCAGTACTTC
TRBV7-9	.	TRBJ1-1	.	CASSWVGSTEAFF	TGTGCCAGCAGTTGGGTTGGGTCCACTGAAGCTTTCTTT
TRBV6-1	.	TRBJ2-5	.	CASSAGRAQETQYF	TGTGCCAGCAGTGCCGGACGGGCGCAAGAGACCCAGTACTTC
TRBV4-1	.	TRBJ2-7	TRBD2	CASSLAGVPYEQYF	TGCGCCAGCAGCCTAGCGGGAGTCCCCTACGAGCAGTACTTC
TRBV7-8	few	TRBJ2-1	.	CASSPRPGSYNEQFF	TGTGCCAGCAGCCCGCGCCCCGGGTCTTACAATGAGCAGTTCTTC
TRBV7-9	.	TRBJ2-2	.	CASSAKVTSAAGELFF	TGTGCCAGCAGCGCAAAAGTCACTAGTGCCGCCGGGGAGCTGTTTTTT
TRBV6-5	once	TRBJ2-7	TRBD2	CASRRTSGPLAYEQYF	TGTGCCAGCAGGAGGACTAGCGGCCCATTGGCCTACGAGCAGTACTTC
TRBV19	.	TRBJ2-1	TRBD2	CASRKSGRPDNEQFF	TGTGCCAGTAGGAAGAGCGGGAGGCCCGACAATGAGCAGTTCTTC
TRBV11-2	few	TRBJ2-1	TRBD2	CASSLGGRANSYNEQFF	TGTGCCAGCAGCTTAGGCGGGAGGGCTAACTCCTACAATGAGCAGTTCTTC
TRBV7-2	many	TRBJ1-2	TRBD1	CASSLVGPFAGQANYGYTF	TGTGCCAGCAGCTTAGTTGGGCCTTTCGCGGGACAGGCCAACTATGGCTACACCTTC
TRBV7-8	.	TRBJ2-4	TRBD1	CASSSDRFAKNIQYF	TGTGCCAGCAGCTCGGACAGGTTCGCCAAAAACATTCAGTACTTC
TRBV5-1	.	TRBJ2-2	.	CASSLAGIESTGELFF	TGCGCCAGCAGCTTGGCGGGGATTGAGAGCACCGGGGAGCTGTTTTTT
TRBV7-2	few	TRBJ2-1	TRBD1	CASSFTGAPYNEQFF	TGTGCCAGCAGCTTTACAGGGGCTCCCTACAATGAGCAGTTCTTC
TRBV6-1	.	TRBJ1-2	.	CASSEGQGSYGYTF	TGTGCCAGCAGTGAGGGGCAGGGAAGCTATGGCTACACCTTC
TRBV7-9	few	TRBJ1-1	.	CASSRPQEYTEAFF	TGTGCCAGCAGCAGACCACAGGAATACACTGAAGCTTTCTTT
TRBV12-3/TRBV12-4	few	TRBJ2-7	TRBD1	CASSLEGQGPYEQYF	TGTGCCAGCAGTTTAGAGGGACAGGGACCGTACGAGCAGTACTTC
TRBV6-2/TRBV6-3	few	TRBJ2-2	.	CASSYSWVGPSGPAGELFF	TGTGCCAGCAGTTACTCATGGGTGGGGCCTTCGGGTCCGGCCGGGGAGCTGTTTTTT
TRBV4-3	few	TRBJ2-3	.	CASSLAAQPAESTDTQYF	TGCGCCAGCAGCCTGGCCGCGCAGCCAGCGGAGAGCACAGATACGCAGTATTTT
TRBV7-6	.	TRBJ2-2	.	CASSRRTREAGTGELFF	TGTGCCAGCAGCCGAAGAACGAGGGAGGCCGGGACCGGGGAGCTGTTTTTT
TRBV7-4	.	TRBJ2-7	.	CASTPRGKSVGDYYEQYF	TGTGCCAGCACCCCCCGGGGGAAATCCGTGGGAGATTACTACGAGCAGTACTTC
TRBV6-6	.	TRBJ1-5	.	CASSAQGWDQPQHF	TGTGCCAGCAGTGCACAGGGTTGGGATCAGCCCCAGCATTTT
TRBV7-2	many	TRBJ2-6	TRBD1	CASSPGQGYSGANVLTF	TGTGCCAGCAGCCCAGGACAGGGTTACTCTGGGGCCAACGTCCTGACTTTC
TRBV19	few	TRBJ2-7	TRBD1	CASSIVQGATGQYF	TGTGCCAGTAGTATAGTGCAGGGGGCCACCGGGCAGTACTTC
TRBV15	.	TRBJ2-7	.	CATSRAPGSRYEQYF	TGTGCCACCAGCAGAGCGCCAGGATCAAGGTACGAGCAGTACTTC
TRBV7-2	many	TRBJ1-4	TRBD1	CASSFIGGATNEKLFF	TGTGCCAGCAGCTTTATAGGGGGCGCGACTAATGAAAAACTGTTTTTT
TRBV7-6	.	TRBJ2-1	.	CASRLGDDSNNEQFF	TGTGCCAGCAGGTTGGGTGATGACTCAAACAATGAGCAGTTCTTC
TRBV6-6	.	TRBJ2-5	.	CASGGSETQYF	TGTGCCAGCGGAGGCAGTGAGACCCAGTACTTC
TRBV12-3/TRBV12-4	.	TRBJ2-2	.	CASSALGTNTGELFF	TGTGCCAGCAGCGCGTTGGGGACGAACACCGGGGAGCTGTTTTTT
TRBV25-1	.	TRBJ1-1	.	CASTPMRDNTEAFF	TGTGCCAGCACCCCTATGAGGGATAACACTGAAGCTTTCTTT
TRBV19	few	TRBJ2-7	.	CASSNTGDRAYEQYF	TGTGCCAGTAGTAACACCGGCGACAGAGCCTACGAGCAGTACTTC
TRBV7-2	.	TRBJ2-3	.	CASSLQPPGADTQYF	TGTGCCAGCAGCTTACAGCCGCCGGGCGCAGATACGCAGTATTTT
TRBV10-3	.	TRBJ1-1	TRBD1	CAISRTGMNTEAFF	TGTGCCATCTCCCGGACAGGAATGAACACTGAAGCTTTCTTT
TRBV28	few	TRBJ2-1	.	CASITASNEQFF	TGTGCCAGCATTACAGCGAGCAATGAGCAGTTCTTC
TRBV19	.	TRBJ1-3	TRBD1	CASTGTGGSGNTIYF	TGTGCCAGTACTGGGACAGGGGGCTCTGGAAACACCATATATTTT
TRBV7-2	few	TRBJ1-5	TRBD1	CASSSGQGLEQPQHF	TGTGCCAGCAGCTCGGGACAGGGATTAGAGCAGCCCCAGCATTTT
TRBV28	few	TRBJ1-1	.	CASSLSGFEAFF	TGTGCCAGCAGTTTATCCGGCTTTGAGGCTTTCTTT
TRBV6-5	.	TRBJ1-1	.	CASSRGQLAEAFF	TGTGCCAGCAGTCGAGGACAGTTGGCTGAAGCTTTCTTT
TRBV24-1	.	TRBJ2-3	.	CATSDTRQLQYF	TGTGCCACCAGTGATACCCGACAGCTACAGTATTTT
TRBV7-2	many	TRBJ2-3	TRBD2	CASRPKAGADTQYF	TGTGCCAGCAGGCCCAAGGCGGGGGCAGATACGCAGTATTTT